This entry lists 9 T cell receptor beta chains sequenced from one sample in a study of PD-L1 blockade in urothelial cancer. Profiled with immunoSEQ multiplex PCR; TCRdb holds only in-frame clones, not every one. Of 60,000 to 70,000 clones listed, around four fifths were seen once; the top ten hold about 1.6%. Indicated time point: pretreatment peripheral blood. This specimen was PBMCs, taken around atezolizumab (anti-PD-L1) treatment. These receptors originate from a man aged 65-85 years with urothelial cancer.

V and J are TRBV27 and TRBJ2-1; D gene unclear. Trimming pared 4 bases from V and 3 bases from J, leaving 4 bases between. Germline V gives CDR1 MNHEY, CDR2 SMNVEV (reference sequence). The CDR3 has 12 amino acids. The CDR3: CASSSFYNEQFF. The CDR3 bases are TGTGCCAGCAGTTCCTTCTACAATGAGCAGTTCTTC.

V and J are TRBV5-1 and TRBJ2-5; D is possibly TRBD1 (5 bases). CDR3 length: 14 residues. V was clipped by 4 bases and J by 5 bases, with 15 bases between them. The germline gives CDR1 SGHRS, CDR2 YFSETQ. In nucleotides, the CDR3 is TGCGCCAGCAGCGGGATCAGGGCAGGGGAGACCCAGTACTTC. This sequence encodes CASSGIRAGETQYF.

The sample holds a few counts of this clone. The CDR3 is CASRGAGIEAFF. In DNA form, the CDR3 reads TGCGCCAGCAGGGGTGCGGGGATTGAAGCTTTCTTT. The rearrangement joins TRBV5-1 to TRBJ1-1; D gene unclear. There are 12 residues in the CDR3. V was clipped by 5 bases and J by 7 bases, with 12 bases between them. CDR1 SGHRS and CDR2 YFSETQ come from the germline V gene.

The rearrangement uses TRBV7-9 and TRBJ2-1; possible D gene TRBD2, 5 bases. There are 14 residues in the CDR3. Germline V gene sequence: CDR1 SEHNR, CDR2 FQNEAQ (reference sequence). The V gene lost 1 base and the J gene lost 10 bases, with 14 bases spanning the gap. CDR3 sequence reads: CASSLESGFREQFF. The CDR3 DNA reads TGTGCCAGCAGCTTAGAGTCGGGGTTCCGGGAGCAGTTCTTC.

DNA of the CDR3: TGTGCCAGCAGTTTATCCGCCAGGGGGACCGGGGAGCTGTTTTTT. Protein sequence: CASSLSARGTGELFF. The rearrangement uses TRBV27 and TRBJ2-2; 7 nucleotides agree with TRBD1. With V trimmed by 0 bases and J by 5 bases, 3 bases remained unmatched. CDR3 length: 15 amino acids. The germline CDR1 and CDR2 sequences are MNHEY and SMNVEV (reference sequence).

This clone has a handful of counts. CDR3 in amino acids: CSVGGRGLPLDTQYF. CDR3 in DNA: TGCAGCGTTGGGGGGAGGGGACTACCCCTCGATACGCAGTATTTT. The J gene is TRBJ2-3, the V gene TRBV29-1, with 7 bases matching TRBD2. Trimming cost V 4 bases and J 6 bases; bases outside gene matches: 13. The CDR3 totals 15 residues. The germline V gene encodes CDR1 SQVTM and CDR2 ANQGSEA.

This clone has a single count. The chain links TRBV5-6 to TRBJ1-1; tentatively, D is TRBD1 (5 bases). Germline loops: CDR1 SGHDT, CDR2 YYEEEE. V was trimmed by 0 bases and J by 5 bases, leaving 11 bases between them. The CDR3 totals 14 residues. CDR3 residues: CASSLVRGGTEAFF. CDR3 nucleotide sequence: TGTGCCAGCAGCTTGGTAAGGGGCGGTACTGAAGCTTTCTTT. The full variable domain, completed using reference TRBV5-6 and TRBJ1-1, is DAGVTQSPTHLIKTRGQQVTLRCSPKSGHDTVSWYQQALGQGPQFIFQYYEEEERQRGNFPDRFSGHQFPNYSSELNVNALLLGDSALYLCASSLVRGGTEAFFGQGTRLTVV.

V is TRBV6-5 and J is TRBJ2-5; D possibly corresponds to TRBD1 (6 bases). The CDR3 has 14 residues. Trimming removed 2 bases at V and 5 bases at J, with 12 bases between. Germline CDR1 reads MNHEY; CDR2 reads SVGAGI. As DNA, the CDR3 is TGTGCCAGCAGTTACATGGGGGCGCTCGAGACCCAGTACTTC. Residues: CASSYMGALETQYF.

By share of the sample, this clone is medium-sized. CDR3 amino acids: CASSLTSGRAWETQYF. The CDR3 DNA sequence: TGTGCCAGCAGCCTGACTAGCGGGAGGGCCTGGGAGACCCAGTACTTC. This sequence joins TRBV7-9 and TRBJ2-5, with 14 bases fitting TRBD2. The trim removed 5 bases at V and 5 bases at J, leaving 7 bases unmatched. The CDR3 has 16 residues. The germline V gene has CDR1 SEHNR and CDR2 FQNEAQ (reference sequence).